This passage covers 8 T cell receptor beta chains from one sample sequenced in a study of beta chain features in type 1 diabetes. Every bit of the isolated RNA underwent reverse transcription, so sequencing read expressed TCRB transcripts. Clones were read by immunoSEQ multiplex PCR, and TCRdb kept only the in-frame ones, dropping some. In the table there are 900,000 or so clones, about a sixth of which are singletons. Sequenced sample: naive CD4+ T cells from blood. The receptor set was obtained from a woman younger than 35 in good health.

This clone showed up just a few times. The J gene is TRBJ2-7, the V gene TRBV5-6; D is perhaps TRBD1 (5 bases). This CDR3 contains 14 residues. CDR1 and CDR2 from the germline V gene are SGHDT and YYEEEE. Trimming shortened V by 2 bases and J by 6 bases, and 15 bases separated the two germline ends. CDR3 in amino acids: CASSLGRVMSEQYF. The CDR3 coding sequence is TGTGCCAGCAGCTTAGGCAGGGTAATGAGCGAGCAGTACTTC.

The V and J genes are TRBV2 and TRBJ2-4; D may match TRBD1 or TRBD2 (5 bases each). The CDR3 runs 18 residues. The V gene's germline CDR1 is SNHLY and CDR2 FYNNEI. With 0 bases removed from V and 3 bases from J, the gap between germline ends came to 18 bases. The CDR3 DNA sequence: TGTGCCAGCAGTGAAGCTCGGCTGGGGGACCTAGTCAAAAACATTCAGTACTTC. It encodes CASSEARLGDLVKNIQYF.

This sequence joins TRBV6-1 and TRBJ1-2, with 8 bases lining up with TRBD1. Trimming at V came to 6 bases and at J to 3 bases, leaving 9 bases not matched to a gene. Looked up from germline, CDR1 is MNHNS and CDR2 is SASEGT. This CDR3 spans 15 amino acids. In nucleotides, the CDR3 is TGTGCCAGCAGACGACGCAAGACAGGGGACTATGGCTACACCTTC. Protein sequence: CASRRRKTGDYGYTF.

V usage is TRBV2 and J usage is TRBJ2-7, with D hard to call. Germline V lookup: CDR1 SNHLY, CDR2 FYNNEI. CDR3 length: 14 amino acids. V shed 2 bases and J shed 7 bases, with 15 bases lying between them. CDR3 in DNA: TGTGCCAGCAGTGAATTTAACAGAGCAGAGGAGCAGTACTTC. Amino acid sequence: CASSEFNRAEEQYF.

This clone has more than one count but fewer than ten. The gene calls are TRBV20-1 and TRBJ1-2, with 7 bases that match TRBD1. The CDR3 sequence is 11 residues long. The V gene end was trimmed by 5 bases and the J gene end by 8 bases; junction bases not matched to a gene: 5. Germline-derived CDR1 and CDR2 are DFQATT and SNEGSKA (reference sequence). The chain's CDR3 is CSAGQVGGYTF. The CDR3, as DNA: TGCAGTGCTGGACAGGTCGGCGGCTACACCTTC.

This clone has a handful of counts. This chain joins TRBV9 and TRBJ2-7, with D perhaps matching TRBD2 (6 bases). The CDR3 covers 15 residues. Between the trimmed V and J ends, which lost 2 bases and 2 bases, there was a span of 14 bases. The germline V gene has CDR1 SGDLS and CDR2 YYNGEE. The CDR3 nucleotides are TGTGCCAGCAGCGTGCTCCCGGGACTGACCTACGAGCAGTACTTC. This codes for CASSVLPGLTYEQYF.

V and J are TRBV15 and TRBJ2-2; D is uncertain. The germline V gene has CDR1 LNHNV and CDR2 YYDKDF (reference sequence). V dropped 0 bases and J dropped 8 bases, with 16 bases sitting between them. The CDR3 covers 16 residues. In DNA, the CDR3 is TGTGCCACCAGCAGAGATACAAGTGTCGATGGTGGGGAGCTGTTTTTT. Encoded protein: CATSRDTSVDGGELFF.

This clone showed up just a few times. The chain is built from TRBV28 and TRBJ2-2, with D perhaps being TRBD1 or TRBD2 (5 bases each). The CDR3 length is 17 residues. V was clipped by 0 bases and J by 4 bases, with 15 bases between them. Germline V gives CDR1 MDHEN, CDR2 SYDVKM. The CDR3 is CASSLWSGPQGTGELFF. The DNA for the CDR3 is TGTGCCAGCAGTTTATGGTCGGGGCCCCAAGGCACCGGGGAGCTGTTTTTT.